One sample yielded the 27 T cell receptor beta chains listed below, sequenced in a study of cytomegalovirus exposure and HLA in healthy donors. The PCR employed 60 Vbeta primers together with 13 Jbeta primers. Libraries were prepared by immunoSEQ multiplex PCR; TCRdb keeps only in-frame clonotypes and omits some of them. The repertoire consists of about 170,000 clones, with about four fifths occurring once and the leading ten covering approximately 1.5%. The sequenced sample was PBMCs. The receptors were sampled from a girl under 18 in good health and CMV-seropositive.

The rearrangement uses TRBV5-1 and TRBJ2-2; 12 bases are shared with TRBD1. V gave up 4 bases and J gave up 0 bases; unmatched junction bases: 4. The CDR3 has 17 amino acids. Per the germline V gene, CDR1 is SGHRS and CDR2 is YFSETQ. This CDR3 reads CASSHGTGGANTGELFF. CDR3 in DNA: TGCGCCAGCAGCCATGGGACAGGGGGCGCGAACACCGGGGAGCTGTTTTTT.

This chain connects TRBV2 to TRBJ2-2; 9 nucleotides line up with TRBD1. This CDR3 spans 16 amino acids. Losses at the gene ends were 6 bases for V and 7 bases for J; bases not matched to a gene: 12. Per germline, CDR1 SNHLY and CDR2 FYNNEI. The CDR3 here is CASSFSTGGSSGELFF. In nucleotides, the CDR3 is TGTGCCAGCAGCTTTTCGACAGGGGGGTCAAGCGGGGAGCTGTTTTTT.

The V and J genes are TRBV5-6 and TRBJ1-2, with TRBD1 matching 12 bases. This CDR3 has 17 amino acids. V was pared by 4 bases and J by 0 bases, with 7 bases of the junction left unmatched. Germline CDR1 and CDR2: SGHDT and YYEEEE. The CDR3 loop reads CASSRPGQGASNYGYTF. In DNA, the CDR3 is TGTGCCAGCAGCAGACCGGGACAGGGGGCTTCTAACTATGGCTACACCTTC.

This sequence joins TRBV7-3 and TRBJ1-2; 7 bases line up with TRBD1. The CDR3 totals 15 residues. The germline V gene has CDR1 SGHTA and CDR2 FQGTGA. V lost 5 bases to trimming and J lost 3 bases; unmatched junction nucleotides: 9. This CDR3 is CASSRDTGADYGYTF. The CDR3 bases are TGTGCCAGCAGCCGCGATACAGGGGCGGACTATGGCTACACCTTC.

V and J are TRBV15 and TRBJ2-1; TRBD2 might be the D (6 bases). Trimming stripped 3 bases from V and 3 bases from J, with 15 bases between. Germline loops: CDR1 LNHNV, CDR2 YYDKDF (reference sequence). This CDR3 spans 16 amino acids. The CDR3 DNA sequence: TGTGCCACCAGCAGCGTCCTCGGGGGAAACTACAATGAGCAGTTCTTC. Protein product: CATSSVLGGNYNEQFF.

The chain employs TRBV4-3 and TRBJ2-7; D is possibly TRBD2 (5 bases). The CDR3 has 14 residues. Per germline, CDR1 LGHNA and CDR2 YSLEER. Trimming left V 0 bases short and J 7 bases short, with 13 bases between. The DNA for the CDR3 is TGCGCCAGCAGCCAAGACTTTGGGGAGTGGGAGCAGTACTTC. Its translation: CASSQDFGEWEQYF.

The V and J genes are TRBV6-5 and TRBJ1-3; 7 bases are shared with TRBD1. Looked up from germline, CDR1 is MNHEY and CDR2 is SVGAGI. V shed 4 bases and J 0 bases; nucleotides not matched to a gene: 3. CDR3 length: 15 residues. The CDR3 DNA reads as TGTGCCAGCAGTTTAACAGGGGACTCTGGAAACACCATATATTTT. Translated, it gives CASSLTGDSGNTIYF.

The rearrangement joins TRBV29-1 to TRBJ1-2; 9 bases align to TRBD1. This CDR3 spans 12 amino acids. The germline V gene encodes CDR1 SQVTM and CDR2 ANQGSEA. After removal of 6 bases from V and 8 bases from J, the junction contained 7 bases not matched to a gene. CDR3 sequence reads: CSVGGQGGGYTF. DNA of the CDR3: TGCAGCGTGGGGGGACAGGGCGGCGGCTACACCTTC.

The chain has TRBV5-1 and TRBJ2-7; TRBD2 might be the D (5 bases). V lost 3 bases, J lost 4 bases, and 14 bases lay in between. Germline CDR1 SGHRS, CDR2 YFSETQ. This CDR3 is 14 amino acids long. DNA for the CDR3: TGCGCCAGCAGCTCTTTCCCTGCGGGTTACGAGCAGTACTTC. Amino acid sequence: CASSSFPAGYEQYF.

This clone was seen a handful of times. The chain recombines TRBV6-5 with TRBJ1-3; no clear D gene. Between the trimmed V and J ends, which lost 10 bases and 3 bases, there was a span of 13 bases. Germline assignment: CDR1 MNHEY and CDR2 SVGAGI. This CDR3 region has 13 residues. CDR3 in amino acids: CATQRIHGNTIYF. CDR3 nucleotide sequence: TGTGCCACCCAGCGAATACATGGAAACACCATATATTTT.

The V call is TRBV5-6, the J call TRBJ2-7; tentatively, D is TRBD1 (5 bases). V shed 5 bases and J shed 0 bases, with 12 bases lying between them. Germline loops: CDR1 SGHDT, CDR2 YYEEEE. The CDR3 runs 14 residues. Written as DNA, the CDR3 is TGTGCCAGCAGTCCAGGACAAGACTCCTACGAGCAGTACTTC. Protein product: CASSPGQDSYEQYF.

The rearrangement links TRBV19 to TRBJ1-2; D is possibly TRBD1 (5 bases). CDR1 is LNHDA and CDR2 is SQIVND in the germline V gene (reference sequence). This CDR3 spans 15 amino acids. V shed 4 bases and J shed 8 bases, with 20 bases lying between them. This CDR3 is CASSRMGGQGEGYTF. CDR3 nucleotides: TGTGCCAGTAGTAGGATGGGTGGCCAGGGCGAGGGCTACACCTTC.

V is TRBV10-1 and J is TRBJ2-2, with 8 positions matching TRBD2. J was trimmed by 5 bases and V by 4 bases; bases with no gene match: 6. In germline, CDR1 is WNHNN, CDR2 SYGVQD (reference sequence). This CDR3 is 15 amino acids long. In DNA form, the CDR3 reads TGCGCCAGCAGTGTCGGGGGGGCCATGACCGGGGAGCTGTTTTTT. Protein product: CASSVGGAMTGELFF.

This chain links TRBV2 with TRBJ1-4, with D hard to call. This CDR3 is 15 amino acids long. The germline V and J ends were trimmed by 6 bases and 8 bases, with 19 bases remaining between them. CDR1 is SNHLY and CDR2 is FYNNEI in the germline V gene. The CDR3 DNA is TGTGCCAGCAGGTTGGACCGTCCGAGGGCGGAAAAACTGTTTTTT. Translating gives CASRLDRPRAEKLFF. Full variable domain (outside the CDR3, taken from reference TRBV2 and TRBJ1-4): EPEVTQTPSHQVTQMGQEVILRCVPISNHLYFYWYRQILGQKVEFLVSFYNNEISEKSEIFDDQFSVERPDGSNFTLKIRSTKLEDSAMYFCASRLDRPRAEKLFFGSGTQLSVL.

The V gene is TRBV11-1, the J gene TRBJ2-3; the match to TRBD1 covers 10 bases. This CDR3 contains 15 residues. The germline gives CDR1 SGHAT, CDR2 FQDESV (reference sequence). V shed 1 base, J shed 6 bases, and the junction held 4 bases outside the gene matches. The CDR3 region is CASSLVKTGGDTQYF. DNA for the CDR3: TGTGCCAGCAGCTTAGTCAAGACAGGGGGCGATACGCAGTATTTT.

This chain connects TRBV5-6 to TRBJ1-1; 12 bases match TRBD1. Germline lookup yields CDR1 SGHDT and CDR2 YYEEEE. This CDR3 is built from 16 residues. V dropped 4 bases and J dropped 6; count of bases not matched to a gene: 10. CDR3 DNA: TGTGCCAGCAGCCAAGCCGGGACAGGGGGCTTGGCTGAAGCTTTCTTT. Encoded protein: CASSQAGTGGLAEAFF. The variable domain in full, completed from reference TRBV5-6 and TRBJ1-1, reads DAGVTQSPTHLIKTRGQQVTLRCSPKSGHDTVSWYQQALGQGPQFIFQYYEEEERQRGNFPDRFSGHQFPNYSSELNVNALLLGDSALYLCASSQAGTGGLAEAFFGQGTRLTVV.

The chain recombines TRBV4-1 with TRBJ2-2, with 11 bases lining up with TRBD2. The CDR3 is 22 amino acids. The germline gives CDR1 MGHRA, CDR2 YSYEKL. V shed 3 bases and J 2 bases; nucleotides not matched to a gene: 20. For the CDR3, the DNA is TGCGCCAGCAGCCATCCTTATCTAAGCCGGGATACTAGCGGGGGCAACACCGGGGAGCTGTTTTTT. It codes for CASSHPYLSRDTSGGNTGELFF.

CDR3 loop: CACELGTARRYEQFF. CDR3 DNA sequence: TGTGCCTGCGAACTGGGGACAGCCCGGAGGTATGAGCAGTTCTTC. The rearrangement links TRBV30 to TRBJ2-1; 7 bases agree with TRBD1. J was trimmed by 8 bases and V by 6 bases; bases with no gene match: 16. The germline V gene has CDR1 GTSNPN and CDR2 SVGIG (reference sequence). CDR3 length equals 15 residues.

This chain joins TRBV11-2 and TRBJ2-7, with TRBD1 matching over 10 bases. Trimming took 1 base from V and 6 from J; bases not matched to a gene: 9. Germline CDR1 SGHAT, CDR2 FQNNGV. This CDR3 spans 16 amino acids. The CDR3 sequence is CASSLGPGTGASEQYF. The CDR3 coding sequence is TGTGCCAGCAGCTTAGGTCCCGGGACAGGGGCCAGCGAGCAGTACTTC.

This sequence joins TRBV15 and TRBJ1-5; perhaps TRBD1 as D (5 bases). CDR1 and CDR2 (germline): LNHNV, YYDKDF (reference sequence). This CDR3 contains 14 residues. The V end was cut by 7 bases, the J end by 3 bases, with 13 bases between. The CDR3 bases are TGTGCCACCAAGGTAGCAGGGCCCAATCAGCCCCAGCATTTT. Protein: CATKVAGPNQPQHF.

The chain combines TRBV28 with TRBJ2-5, with a possible D match to TRBD1 (7 bases). V lost 5 bases and J 3 bases, leaving 13 bases between the germline ends. The CDR3 is 14 amino acids. CDR1 is MDHEN, CDR2 SYDVKM, per germline. CDR3 amino acids: CASSIGGTEETQYF. The CDR3 DNA reads as TGTGCCAGCAGTATTGGCGGGACAGAAGAGACCCAGTACTTC.

V is TRBV19 and J is TRBJ1-2; D may be TRBD1 (6 bases). The CDR3 sequence is 13 residues long. The germline CDR1 and CDR2 sequences are LNHDA and SQIVND (reference sequence). V dropped 8 bases and J dropped 4 bases, with 14 bases sitting between them. CDR3 sequence (DNA): TGTGCCAGTGGAAACAGGGACCGCTATGGCTACACCTTC. It specifies CASGNRDRYGYTF.

The rearrangement uses TRBV7-6 and TRBJ2-7; tentatively, D is TRBD1 (5 bases). This CDR3 region has 15 residues. V was shortened by 1 base and J by 1 base, with 11 bases between the two germline ends. Germline CDR1 reads SGHVS; CDR2 reads FNYEAQ. The CDR3 loop reads CASSLVRGASYEQYF. The CDR3 DNA reads TGTGCCAGCAGCTTAGTAAGGGGCGCATCCTACGAGCAGTACTTC.

The chain links TRBV30 to TRBJ2-1; 11 positions agree with TRBD2. CDR1 and CDR2 (germline): GTSNPN, SVGIG (reference sequence). This CDR3 spans 14 amino acids. V was pared by 7 bases and J by 12 bases, with 14 bases of the junction left unmatched. CDR3 residues: CAFRPSGRIGRQFF. The CDR3 region has the DNA TGTGCCTTCCGCCCTAGCGGGAGGATTGGTCGGCAGTTCTTC.

This clone was observed a single time. The gene calls are TRBV27 and TRBJ2-7; weak D call: TRBD2 (7 bases). This CDR3 spans 14 amino acids. Trimming removed 3 bases at V and 5 bases at J, with 14 bases between. The germline gives CDR1 MNHEY, CDR2 SMNVEV (reference sequence). The CDR3 is CASSFRGALHEQYF. CDR3 in DNA: TGTGCCAGCAGTTTTCGGGGGGCCCTACACGAGCAGTACTTC.

The V and J genes are TRBV6-1 and TRBJ1-1; D remains ambiguous. The V end lost 7 bases, the J end lost 3 bases, and 15 bases lay between the germline ends. The length of the CDR3 is 14 residues. Germline CDR1 reads MNHNS; CDR2 reads SASEGT. The CDR3 DNA reads TGTGCCAGCACTCGAGAGCGGGCTGACACTGAAGCTTTCTTT. Residues: CASTRERADTEAFF.

This clone was observed once. The genes are TRBV29-1 and TRBJ2-2, with TRBD1 as a possible D gene (6 bases). The CDR3 length is 14 residues. Looked up from germline, CDR1 is SQVTM and CDR2 is ANQGSEA. Trimming took 3 bases from V and 1 from J, leaving 9 bases between them. CDR3 nucleotide sequence: TGCAGCGTTGATGACAGGTTGAACACCGGGGAGCTGTTTTTT. This sequence encodes CSVDDRLNTGELFF.